This passage covers 10 T cell receptor beta chains from one sample sequenced in a study of blood T cell repertoires in COVID-19. The protocol was immunoSEQ multiplex PCR, while the TCRdb copy is restricted to in-frame clones and leaves out a portion. The profile shows some 460,000 clones, around 90% of them singletons. The specimen was PBMCs or T cells enriched from blood (not recorded which). These receptor sequences come from a woman aged 18 to 35 who had recovered from COVID-19.

This sequence joins TRBV4-1 and TRBJ1-5, with 8 bases matching TRBD1. The germline gives CDR1 MGHRA, CDR2 YSYEKL. This CDR3 has 15 amino acids. V dropped 1 base and J dropped 6; count of bases not matched to a gene: 5. The CDR3 DNA reads as TGCGCCAGCAGCCAAGTCGGGACAGGAGGTCAGCCCCAGCATTTT. Protein product: CASSQVGTGGQPQHF.

This chain joins TRBV6-1 and TRBJ2-2; 11 bases agree with TRBD1. Germline V gene sequence: CDR1 MNHNS, CDR2 SASEGT. The CDR3 is 17 amino acids. The V gene end was trimmed by 2 bases and the J gene end by 6 bases; junction bases not matched to a gene: 8. In DNA, the CDR3 is TGTGCCAGCAGTGAAAGATTTGGGACAGGGGGACCCGGGGAGCTGTTTTTT. Translation gives CASSERFGTGGPGELFF.

This chain connects TRBV3-1 (or the pseudogene TRBV3-2) to TRBJ2-6, with D unclear. Germline V CDR1 and CDR2: LGHDT, YNNKEL (reference sequence). The CDR3 is made up of 15 amino acids. Between the trimmed V and J ends, which lost 0 bases and 2 bases, there was a span of 5 bases. In nucleotides, the CDR3 is TGTGCCAGCAGCCAAGATTCTGCTGGGGCCAACGTCCTGACTTTC. Translation: CASSQDSAGANVLTF.

The rearrangement joins TRBV6-5 to TRBJ1-2, with 9 bases matching TRBD1. The junction had 5 bases not matched to a gene; V was cut back by 5 bases and J by 7 bases. From germline, CDR1 is MNHEY and CDR2 SVGAGI. This CDR3 has 13 residues. In DNA form, the CDR3 reads TGTGCCAGCAGTCCTACAGGGGGCCTTGGCTACACCTTC. Protein: CASSPTGGLGYTF.

V is TRBV7-9 and J is TRBJ1-3; 11 nucleotides align to TRBD1. Per the germline V gene, CDR1 is SEHNR and CDR2 is FQNEAQ (reference sequence). V gave up 4 bases and J gave up 8 bases; unmatched junction bases: 13. This CDR3 has 17 amino acids. The CDR3 DNA follows: TGTGCCAGCAGCTGGGGGACAGGGGGACCACTCGGCGACACCATATATTTT. Translating gives CASSWGTGGPLGDTIYF.

The V gene is TRBV7-9, the J gene TRBJ1-1, with TRBD1 matching 8 bases. CDR3 length: 13 amino acids. Per germline, CDR1 SEHNR and CDR2 FQNEAQ (reference sequence). With V trimmed by 10 bases and J by 5 bases, 9 bases remained unmatched. The CDR3 DNA reads as TGTGCCACCGTACCTTACAGGGGGACTGAAGCTTTCTTT. The encoded protein is CATVPYRGTEAFF.

This chain connects TRBV7-5 to TRBJ1-1; the listed D gene, TRBD1, was not tested against the DNA. TRBV7-5 is assigned pseudogene status. CDR3 length: 17 residues. The CDR3 reads CARRRHRPIEMNTEAFF. CDR3 DNA sequence: TGTGCCAGAAGGCGTCACAGACCGATTGAAATGAACACTGAAGCTTTCTTT.

This chain links TRBV5-1 with TRBJ2-3; 8 nucleotides agree with TRBD2. J lost 2 bases, V lost 3 bases, and 5 bases had no gene match. The CDR3 length is 15 residues. CDR1 is SGHRS, CDR2 YFSETQ, per germline. CDR3 residues: CASSSAGAITDTQYF. The CDR3 coding sequence is TGCGCCAGCAGCTCAGCGGGGGCGATCACAGATACGCAGTATTTT.

The chain couples TRBV21-1 to TRBJ1-4. TRBV21-1 is described as a pseudogene. The CDR3 has 15 amino acids. In DNA form, the CDR3 reads TGTGCCAGCAGCAAACTGGGGGGGCCGGAAGAAAAACTGTTTTTT. Translating it yields CASSKLGGPEEKLFF.

The chain has TRBV6-5 and TRBJ1-4; D is unresolved. There are 14 residues in the CDR3. The ends were cut back, 5 bases at V and 8 bases at J, with 15 bases in the middle. Per germline, CDR1 MNHEY and CDR2 SVGAGI. CDR3 region: CASSPTGGGEKLFF. The CDR3 DNA sequence: TGTGCCAGCAGTCCAACGGGAGGAGGGGAAAAACTGTTTTTT.